Detailed here is one T cell receptor (beta chain). This CDR3 is built from 11 residues. V lost 7 bases and J lost 10, with 13 bases in between. In germline, CDR1 is LGHDT, CDR2 YNNKEL (reference sequence). Original methodology: Quantification of nucleated cells was approximated via reference gene primer amplification. Some clones are missing from TCRdb's copy, which holds only in-frame ones; the method was immunoSEQ multiplex PCR. V, J and clone size reflect that table, while D and trimming were determined from the DNA. The sample has over 200,000 clones; around 80% are singletons. The data were obtained in a study of blood T cell repertoires in COVID-19. For the study at large: Both acute and convalescent COVID-19 samples were obtained from the United States, Italy and Spain. T cells, B-cell-depleted T cells, or PBMCs supplied cDNA or gDNA.

V is TRBV3-1 (or the pseudogene TRBV3-2) and J is TRBJ1-2; TRBD1 might be the D (5 bases). Sequencing was carried out using peripheral blood. The source is a human donor in a cohort sampled during active COVID-19. This chain's CDR3 is CASTWGGIYTF. The CDR3 DNA reads as TGTGCCAGCACCTGGGGCGGTATCTACACCTTC.